This TCR beta chain was recovered during a study of T-cell memory formation after mild COVID-19. Study-wide context: Across donors, TCR clusters were largely donor specific. Points from the study as a whole: Some clones that responded were present in memory (sampled pre-infection), which suggests cross-reactive memory joined.

The V and J ends lost 2 bases and 2 bases respectively, with 14 bases between them. The CDR3 totals 16 residues. CDR1 is LGHNA, CDR2 YSLEER, per germline. The sample holds a few counts of this clonotype. Antigen unknown. From the 5' RACE reads, TCRdb called clonotypes with MiXCR, one entry per CDR3 protein. This sample has around 300,000 distinct CDR3 sequences, with around 13% found just once. The gene calls are TRBV4-3 and TRBJ2-3; possibly TRBD1 or TRBD2 for D (5 bases each). What was sequenced was PBMCs or a T cell subset sorted from them (not recorded which). The TCR comes from a man younger than 35 who had mild COVID-19 (a few samples of this study predate the infection). Cell type and time point are not known. The DNA of the CDR3 is TGCGCCAGCAGCCAAAAACTGGGGGACGACACAGATACGCAGTATTTT. This translates into CASSQKLGDDTDTQYF.